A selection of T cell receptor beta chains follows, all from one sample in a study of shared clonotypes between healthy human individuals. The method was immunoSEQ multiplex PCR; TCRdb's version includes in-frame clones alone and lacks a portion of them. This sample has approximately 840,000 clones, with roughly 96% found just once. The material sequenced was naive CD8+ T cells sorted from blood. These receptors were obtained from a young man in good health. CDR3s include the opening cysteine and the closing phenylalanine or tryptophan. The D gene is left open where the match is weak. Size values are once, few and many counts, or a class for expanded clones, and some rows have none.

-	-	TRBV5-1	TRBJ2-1	TGCGCCAGCAGCTCAACACAGGGATCGCACAATGAGCAGTTCTTC	CASSSTQGSHNEQFF
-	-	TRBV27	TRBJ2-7	TGTGCCAGCAGTTTATCGAACGGCTACGAGCAGTACTTC	CASSLSNGYEQYF
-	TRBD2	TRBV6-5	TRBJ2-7	TGTGCCAGCAGTTACAGCCTAGCGGGAGGGACCTACGAGCAGTACTTC	CASSYSLAGGTYEQYF
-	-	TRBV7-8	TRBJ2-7	TGTGCCAGCAGCTTAGCGTCACCAACCTCCTACGAGCAGTACTTC	CASSLASPTSYEQYF
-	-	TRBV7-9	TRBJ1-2	TGTGCCAGCAGCGCGGGAACAGTAGCTAACTATGGCTACACCTTC	CASSAGTVANYGYTF
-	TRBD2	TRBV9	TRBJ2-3	TGTGCCAGCAGCGGCTCGGCGGCACTAGCGGGAGTGGTAGATACGCAGTATTTT	CASSGSAALAGVVDTQYF
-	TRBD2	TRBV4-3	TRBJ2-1	TGCGCCAGCAGCCAAGATGGGGCTAGCGGGAGGAATGAGCAGTTCTTC	CASSQDGASGRNEQFF
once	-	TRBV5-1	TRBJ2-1	TGCGCCAGCAGCTCGGACGTAGACAATGAGCAGTTCTTC	CASSSDVDNEQFF
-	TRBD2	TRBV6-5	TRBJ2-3	TGTGCCAGCAGTCCCTGGACTAGCGGCACAGATACGCAGTATTTT	CASSPWTSGTDTQYF
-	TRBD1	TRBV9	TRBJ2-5	TGTGCCAGCAGCCCTCGACAGGGTGGAGAGACCCAGTACTTC	CASSPRQGGETQYF
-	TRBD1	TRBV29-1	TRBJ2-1	TGCAGCGTTCAAACAGGGGATAGGGGTGATGAGCAGTTCTTC	CSVQTGDRGDEQFF
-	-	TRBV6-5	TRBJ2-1	TGTGCCAGCAGTGGGGTAGAAATGAGCTACAATGAGCAGTTCTTC	CASSGVEMSYNEQFF
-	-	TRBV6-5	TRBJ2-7	TGTGCCAGCAGTTATAAGACAGAGCAGTACTTC	CASSYKTEQYF
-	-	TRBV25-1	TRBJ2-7	TGTGCCAGCAGCCGGCTGGGAGCCTACGAGCAGTACTTC	CASSRLGAYEQYF
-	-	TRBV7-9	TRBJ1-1	TGTGCCAGCAGCCCCCCCCAGAGAACGAACACTGAAGCTTTCTTT	CASSPPQRTNTEAFF
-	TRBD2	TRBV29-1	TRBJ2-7	TGCAGCGTTGTGGAGCGGGGCTACGAGCAGTACTTC	CSVVERGYEQYF
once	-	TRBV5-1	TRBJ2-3	TGCGCCAGCAGCCATGTCGGTTGGGCAGATACGCAGTATTTT	CASSHVGWADTQYF
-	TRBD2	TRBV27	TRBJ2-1	TGTGCCAGCAGTTTATTAGCGGGAGGGTCAAATGAGCAGTTCTTC	CASSLLAGGSNEQFF
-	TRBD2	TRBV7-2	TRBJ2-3	TGTGCCAGCAGCCCCACTAGCGGGAGCACAGATACGCAGTATTTT	CASSPTSGSTDTQYF
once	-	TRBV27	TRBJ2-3	TGTGCCAGCAGTTTATCCCCCGGTACGCAGTATTTT	CASSLSPGTQYF
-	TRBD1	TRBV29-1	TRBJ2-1	TGCAGCGTCGGCCGGACAGGGAGACACAATGAGCAGTTCTTC	CSVGRTGRHNEQFF
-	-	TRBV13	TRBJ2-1	TGTGCCAGCAGACCAACTCGCTCCTACAATGAGCAGTTCTTC	CASRPTRSYNEQFF
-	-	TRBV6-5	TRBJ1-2	TGTGCCAGCAGTTACTCATCCGTAAACTATGGCTACACCTTC	CASSYSSVNYGYTF
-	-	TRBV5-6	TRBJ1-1	TGTGCCAGCAGCTTGTGGTTCTGGAACACTGAAGCTTTCTTT	CASSLWFWNTEAFF
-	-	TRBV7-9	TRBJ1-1	TGTGCCAGCAGCTTCATGAATAGCGGTAACACTGAAGCTTTCTTT	CASSFMNSGNTEAFF
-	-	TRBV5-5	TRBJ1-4	TGTGCCAGCAGCTTGGAGGGACTCCTAGTGGGGGATGAAAAACTGTTTTTT	CASSLEGLLVGDEKLFF
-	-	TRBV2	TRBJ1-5	TGTGCCAGCACCCACCAAACAGGTCAGCCCCAGCATTTT	CASTHQTGQPQHF
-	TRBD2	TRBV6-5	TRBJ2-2	TGTGCCAGCAGTTACTCGACTAGCCCCGGGGAGCTGTTTTTT	CASSYSTSPGELFF
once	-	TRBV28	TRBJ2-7	TGTGCCAGCAGTTTTCAGGGGCTCCCCTACGAGCAGTACTTC	CASSFQGLPYEQYF
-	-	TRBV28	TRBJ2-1	TGTGCCAGCTCCGGGGAGGCCTACAATGAGCAGTTCTTC	CASSGEAYNEQFF
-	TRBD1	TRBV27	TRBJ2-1	TGTGCCAGCCGACCCAGAGGACAGGCGAGCAATGAGCAGTTCTTC	CASRPRGQASNEQFF
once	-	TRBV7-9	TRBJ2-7	TGTGCCAGCAGCAAAATCCCCTCCTACGAGCAGTACTTC	CASSKIPSYEQYF
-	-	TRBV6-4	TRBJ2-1	TGTGCCAGCAGTGTCGCGCCGGGCCCTGGCTATGAGCAGTTCTTC	CASSVAPGPGYEQFF
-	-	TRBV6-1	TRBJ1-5	TGTGCCAGCAGTGAAATGAATGGACGGGGTCAGCCCCAGCATTTT	CASSEMNGRGQPQHF
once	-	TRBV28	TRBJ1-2	TGTGCCAGCAGTTTCCCCTCTCTGGGTGGATATGGCTACACCTTC	CASSFPSLGGYGYTF
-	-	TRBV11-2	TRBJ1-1	TGTGCCAGCAGCCGGGGGGAACTGAGGACTGAAGCTTTCTTT	CASSRGELRTEAFF
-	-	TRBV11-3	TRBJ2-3	TGTGCCAGCAGCTTAAGGGCAGGGGTCACAGATACGCAGTATTTT	CASSLRAGVTDTQYF
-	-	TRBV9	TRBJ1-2	TGTGCCAGCAGCAGGGACGCTAACTATGGCTACACCTTC	CASSRDANYGYTF
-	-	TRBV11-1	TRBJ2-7	TGTGCCAGCAGCTTAGAGGACTTAGGTGGGGAGCAGTACTTC	CASSLEDLGGEQYF
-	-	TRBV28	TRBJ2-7	TGTGCCAGCAGTGCTCATACCGAGCAGTACTTC	CASSAHTEQYF
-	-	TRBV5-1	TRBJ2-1	TGCGCCAGCAGCCAACCAATCGGGCGCAATGAGCAGTTCTTC	CASSQPIGRNEQFF
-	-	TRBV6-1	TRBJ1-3	TGTGCCAGCAGCCGGGACACCATATATTTT	CASSRDTIYF
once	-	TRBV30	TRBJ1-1	TGTGCCTGGAGTTGGGGCCTGGGCACTGAAGCTTTCTTT	CAWSWGLGTEAFF
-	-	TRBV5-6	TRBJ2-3	TGTGCCAGCAGCATGGGGGGCGGCTCCGGGGATACGCAGTATTTT	CASSMGGGSGDTQYF
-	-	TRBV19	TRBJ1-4	TGTGCCAGTAGTATGCTCCCAGGGACGGAGGAAAAACTGTTTTTT	CASSMLPGTEEKLFF
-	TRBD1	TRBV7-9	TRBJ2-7	TGTGCCAGCAGACAGACCGGGACAGGGTTCGGCAACTACGAGCAGTACTTC	CASRQTGTGFGNYEQYF
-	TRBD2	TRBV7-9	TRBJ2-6	TGTGCCAGCAGCCCACTAGCGGGAGAGATCTCTGGGGCCAACGTCCTGACTTTC	CASSPLAGEISGANVLTF
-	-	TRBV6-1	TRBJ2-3	TGTGCCAGCTACCAGGACAGTTTCAGCACAGATACGCAGTATTTT	CASYQDSFSTDTQYF